This T cell receptor (beta chain) emerged from a study of shared clonotypes between healthy human individuals (dated by TCRdb to 2019 to 2021). Describing the broader study: The cohort comprised two women and three men aged 18 to 49 years. Per donor, three plates each were used for CD4 naive and CD4 memory, two for CD8 naive, and one for CD8 memory. To estimate repertoire size and how much clonotype sharing occurs between individuals, the study deeply sequenced the blood TCR repertoires of five healthy adults. Different laboratories and diverse techniques were used to prepare libraries and sequence TCR repertoires, to increase sequencing depth and limit assay-specific biases. Each donor's leukapheresis produced roughly between roughly 0.85 and 9.5 billion PBMCs.

The donors were healthy, HIV-negative adults who had no recently reported acute infections or vaccinations. All donors were Caucasian adults living in Nashville, Tennessee, USA. CD4+ T cells were enriched by magnetic negative selection, after which naive cells were positively selected on CD45RA and the negative fraction was taken as the memory subset. Blood was collected by leukapheresis, and PBMCs were isolated by Ficoll-Histopaque density gradient centrifugation and then cryopreserved in liquid nitrogen vapor phase. Analytical flow cytometry was used to check the purity and quantity of every magnetically sorted T cell population. Each sorted fraction had its genomic DNA isolated and then quantified by UV absorbance on a Nanodrop 2000c. V and J are trimmed by 4 bases and 6 bases, and the gene matches miss 8 bases of the junction. The CDR3 runs 14 residues from the cysteine to the phenylalanine. Only the CDR3 portion is preserved as DNA: 42 bases, with reading frame beginning at the first base. From a lookup of the germline V gene, CDR1 and CDR2 are KGHSH and LQKENI.

Study-level results and caveats: The small number of donors limited the genetic and exposure-history diversity represented. Naive subsets generally had larger estimated clonotype richness than memory subsets. Rarefaction of sorted-subset datasets indicated incomplete sequencing despite the large sequencing depth. Clonotypes shared by all four sorted-subset donors showed higher generation probabilities than non-shared clonotypes. Sampling was restricted to blood, and TCR repertoires in tissues likely differ from the TCR repertoires found in blood. Sharing across four donors was observed for approximately 5% of naive CD4, about 4% of naive CD8, around 2.5% of memory CD4, and 0.4% of memory CD8 clonotypes. Pairwise subsampling indicated that sequencing depth was expected to affect the degree of clonotype sharing among donors.

Using the deep immunoSEQ assay, multiplex PCR amplified TCR CDR3 regions from genomic DNA. Genomic DNA extracted from each cell subset was distributed evenly over all wells of several immunoSEQ 96-well plates, and each plate served as one replicate. For sorted subsets, roughly 200 ng of genomic DNA, equivalent to roughly 30,000 T cell genomes, went into each replicate PCR. Purified libraries were quantified with a Qubit 3.0 fluorometer, sized on a Bioanalyzer 2100, and re-quantified with the KAPA Library Quantification kit. Each immunoSEQ 96-well plate was sequenced on its own single-read 150-cycle Illumina NextSeq 550 flow cell. The original methods were these. Because only junctional sequences without quality scores were contained in the immunoSEQ output, filtering matching that applied to full-length reads could not be performed. To assign V/J genes and CDR3, sequences were annotated against IMGT germline references using PyIR, a Python wrapper for IgBLAST v1.9. Reads with weak V/J assignments (E-value above 1e-6), missing CDR3, stop codons, out-of-frame junctions, or ambiguous translated residues were removed. V3J clonotypes were defined by identical inferred V gene, J gene, and CDR3 amino acid sequence. Percentage overlap between repertoires was calculated by dividing the number of shared unique clonotypes by the size of the smaller repertoire. Repertoire richness was assessed with RTK rarefaction, the Chao1 estimator, and Recon v2.1 estimates of unobserved clonotypes. Generation probabilities were computed with OLGA for all TCRbeta clonotypes obtained by the gDNA method from several donors. The table comes from immuneACCESS by way of TCRdb, which keeps in-frame sequences with V and J called. Part of the clones is missing from these tables; in studies checked, under half for an unresolved V gene and the rest for unknown reasons. V and J calls and clone size come straight from that table; D and trimming were deduced from the DNA. In all, the sample holds more than 1.2 million clones, and 97% to 99% of those were seen once. The ten largest clones represent 0.3% to 0.45% of the sample.

A word on this clone: The antigen it recognizes is unknown. Per-nucleotide qualities are absent, and no much larger clonotype sits a single base away.

The rearrangement joined TRBV18 to TRBJ2-7; 8 central bases correspond to TRBD2. The sequencing input was naive CD4+ T cells sorted from blood. Read against the paper, the sample's cell subset or site label means: CD45RA+ positively selected. The receptor's source is a man aged 30 to 39 in good health. The DNA is TGTGCCAGCTCACTACTAGCGGAGACGGCCGAGCAGTACTTC. The encoded protein is CASSLLAETAEQYF.